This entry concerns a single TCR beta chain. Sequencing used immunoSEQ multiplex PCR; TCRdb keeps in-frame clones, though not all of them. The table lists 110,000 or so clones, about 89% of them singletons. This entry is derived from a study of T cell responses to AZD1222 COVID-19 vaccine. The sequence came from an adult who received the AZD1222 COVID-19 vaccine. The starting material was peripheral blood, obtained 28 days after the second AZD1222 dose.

This CDR3 is CARGVNGLNEQFF. CDR3 coding DNA: TGTGCCAGGGGTGTAAATGGTCTAAATGAGCAGTTCTTC. The J gene is TRBJ2-1, the V gene TRBV12-3 or TRBV12-4, with D unresolved. The CDR3 extends over 13 amino acids. V gave up 9 bases and J gave up 7 bases, with 16 bases separating them.